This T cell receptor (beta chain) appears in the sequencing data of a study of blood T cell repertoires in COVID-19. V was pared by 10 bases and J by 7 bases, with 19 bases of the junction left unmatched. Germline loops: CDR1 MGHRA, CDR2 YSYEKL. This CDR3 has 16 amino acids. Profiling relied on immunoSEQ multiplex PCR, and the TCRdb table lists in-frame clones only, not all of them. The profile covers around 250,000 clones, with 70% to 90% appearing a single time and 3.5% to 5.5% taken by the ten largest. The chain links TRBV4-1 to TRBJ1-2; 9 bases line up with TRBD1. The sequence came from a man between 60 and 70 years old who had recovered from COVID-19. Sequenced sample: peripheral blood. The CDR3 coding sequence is TGCGCCACTTCCCCGGGCCCCAGGACAGGGGTGACTGGCTACACCTTC. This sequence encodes CATSPGPRTGVTGYTF.